The source of this TCR beta chain is a study of cytomegalovirus exposure and HLA in healthy donors. This CDR3 comprises 14 residues. Germline assignment: CDR1 KGHSH and CDR2 LQKENI. Trimming shortened V by 2 bases and J by 3 bases, and 9 bases separated the two germline ends. In the PCR, 60 Vbeta and 13 Jbeta primers were used. Generated by immunoSEQ multiplex PCR, the TCRdb table keeps only in-frame clones and is missing some. The data show about 210,000 clones, around 86% seen once. Sequenced: PBMCs. The clonotype was recovered from a woman in her fifties or sixties in good health and CMV-seropositive. This chain joins TRBV18 and TRBJ2-3; D might be TRBD1 (6 bases). The CDR3 nucleotides read TGTGCCAGCTCACCAAGGACAGAGACAGATACGCAGTATTTT. Translated, it gives CASSPRTETDTQYF.